These 14 T cell receptor beta chains came from one sample sequenced in a study of blood T cell repertoires in COVID-19. Clones were read by immunoSEQ multiplex PCR, and TCRdb kept only the in-frame ones, dropping some. The sample has approximately 76,000 clones, around 83% seen once. The sample comprised peripheral blood. The receptors were sampled from an older woman with acute or convalescent COVID-19.

V gene TRBV15 combines with J gene TRBJ2-4; maybe TRBD2 (7 bases). Trimming shortened V by 0 bases and J by 5 bases, and 17 bases separated the two germline ends. The CDR3 has 17 residues. CDR1 is LNHNV, CDR2 YYDKDF, per germline (reference sequence). The CDR3 bases are TGTGCCACCAGCAGAGATCCCGGGGGCGGGAGTCAAAACATTCAGTACTTC. The encoded protein is CATSRDPGGGSQNIQYF.

This clone was observed a handful of times. CDR3 sequence (DNA): TGTGCCAGCTTCCGGGGGGGGCGGAACACTGAAGCTTTCTTT. Translating gives CASFRGGRNTEAFF. The rearrangement uses TRBV6-5 and TRBJ1-1; D possibly corresponds to TRBD1 (6 bases). V was trimmed by 8 bases and J by 1 base, leaving 14 bases between them. The V gene's germline CDR1 is MNHEY and CDR2 SVGAGI. The CDR3 is made up of 14 amino acids.

V gene TRBV19 combines with J gene TRBJ1-3; weak D call: TRBD1 (6 bases). The V gene lost 6 bases and the J gene lost 0 bases, with 12 bases spanning the gap. Germline V gives CDR1 LNHDA, CDR2 SQIVND (reference sequence). This CDR3 spans 15 amino acids. The DNA of the CDR3 is TGTGCCAGTAGATTCGAGGGGGACTCTGGAAACACCATATATTTT. Protein product: CASRFEGDSGNTIYF. Supplemented by reference TRBV19 and TRBJ1-3, the full variable domain reads DGGITQSPKYLFRKEGQNVTLSCEQNLNHDAMYWYRQDPGQGLRLIYYSQIVNDFQKGDIAEGYSVSREKKESFPLTVTSAQKNPTAFYLCASRFEGDSGNTIYFGEGSWLTVV.

This chain joins TRBV2 and TRBJ2-5; the D gene is possibly TRBD2 (6 bases). The CDR3 runs 12 residues. Germline V CDR1 and CDR2: SNHLY, FYNNEI. V was trimmed by 10 bases and J by 4 bases, leaving 13 bases between them. CDR3 in DNA: TGTGCCACCTCCGGGACTGGAGAGACCCAGTACTTC. It specifies CATSGTGETQYF. The full variable domain, completed using reference TRBV2 and TRBJ2-5, is EPEVTQTPSHQVTQMGQEVILRCVPISNHLYFYWYRQILGQKVEFLVSFYNNEISEKSEIFDDQFSVERPDGSNFTLKIRSTKLEDSAMYFCATSGTGETQYFGPGTRLLVL.

The chain couples TRBV7-8 to TRBJ1-1; D remains ambiguous. Germline V gene sequence: CDR1 SGHVS, CDR2 FQNEAQ. The V end was cut by 2 bases, the J end by 3 bases, with 10 bases between. CDR3 length: 14 amino acids. CDR3 in amino acids: CASSLLLGDTEAFF. DNA of the CDR3: TGTGCCAGCAGCTTACTCCTCGGGGACACTGAAGCTTTCTTT. Full variable domain (outside the CDR3, taken from reference TRBV7-8 and TRBJ1-1): GAGVSQSPRYKVAKRGQDVALRCDPISGHVSLFWYQQALGQGPEFLTYFQNEAQLDKSGLPSDRFFAERPEGSVSTLKIQRTQQEDSAVYLCASSLLLGDTEAFFGQGTRLTVV.

This sequence joins TRBV5-1 and TRBJ1-3; the D gene is possibly TRBD1 (5 bases). Trimming shortened V by 3 bases and J by 3 bases, and 13 bases separated the two germline ends. Germline V CDR1 and CDR2: SGHRS, YFSETQ. This CDR3 contains 15 residues. CDR3 protein: CASSSPDRGGNTIYF. CDR3 nucleotide sequence: TGCGCCAGCAGCTCCCCGGATAGGGGTGGAAACACCATATATTTT. Full variable domain (missing parts from reference TRBV5-1 and TRBJ1-3): KAGVTQTPRYLIKTRGQQVTLSCSPISGHRSVSWYQQTPGQGLQFLFEYFSETQRNKGNFPGRFSGRQFSNSRSEMNVSTLELGDSALYLCASSSPDRGGNTIYFGEGSWLTVV.

In this sample, this clone turned up once. V is TRBV11-3 and J is TRBJ2-1, with 14 bases matching TRBD2. Trimming took 4 bases from V and 8 from J; bases not matched to a gene: 1. The CDR3 consists of 14 residues. Germline loops: CDR1 SGHNT, CDR2 YENEEA. CDR3 sequence reads: CASSSGLAGDEQFF. Here the CDR3 DNA reads TGTGCCAGCAGCTCGGGACTAGCGGGGGATGAGCAGTTCTTC.

This chain uses TRBV7-2 with TRBJ1-1; tentatively, D is TRBD1 (5 bases). V was pared by 5 bases and J by 9 bases, with 16 bases between. The CDR3 has 13 amino acids. Germline CDR1 SGHTA, CDR2 FQGNSA. In DNA, the CDR3 is TGTGCCAGCAGCCCCTCCCCGACAGCAAAAGCTTTCTTT. Translated: CASSPSPTAKAFF.

The chain recombines TRBV3-1 (or the pseudogene TRBV3-2) with TRBJ1-3, with D unresolved. This CDR3 comprises 15 residues. Germline V lookup: CDR1 LGHDT, CDR2 YNNKEL (reference sequence). V was clipped by 1 base and J by 4 bases, with 11 bases between them. CDR3 sequence: CASSQGSGYGNTIYF. The CDR3 region has the DNA TGTGCCAGCAGCCAAGGTTCAGGTTACGGAAACACCATATATTTT.

V and J are TRBV19 and TRBJ1-5; 9 positions agree with TRBD1. Germline loops: CDR1 LNHDA, CDR2 SQIVND (reference sequence). The V segment lost 6 bases and the J segment 5 bases; nucleotides outside the gene matches: 8. This CDR3 comprises 15 residues. This CDR3 is CASSFDRGSDQPQHF. The CDR3 nucleotides are TGTGCCAGTAGCTTTGACAGGGGGTCAGATCAGCCCCAGCATTTT.

The rearrangement uses TRBV10-3 and TRBJ1-6; the D is unclear. The V end was cut by 6 bases, the J end by 5 bases, with 11 bases between. The CDR3 consists of 14 residues. Germline V CDR1 and CDR2: ENHRY, SYGVKD. DNA for the CDR3: TGTGCCATCAGCGCCCCCGAGGATAATTCACCCCTCCACTTT. It yields the protein CAISAPEDNSPLHF.

V is TRBV10-3 and J is TRBJ2-7; the match to TRBD2 covers 12 bases. The CDR3 is 16 amino acids. V lost 5 bases, J lost 6 bases, and 11 bases stayed unmatched. The germline gives CDR1 ENHRY, CDR2 SYGVKD. In DNA form, the CDR3 reads TGTGCCATCAGTCCGGGTGGACTAGCGGGGCCCGGCGAGCAGTACTTC. Protein: CAISPGGLAGPGEQYF.

The genes are TRBV3-1 (or the pseudogene TRBV3-2) and TRBJ1-1; weak D call: TRBD1 (5 bases). Germline CDR1 LGHDT, CDR2 YNNKEL (reference sequence). The CDR3 covers 13 residues. V was clipped by 5 bases and J by 11 bases, with 18 bases between them. CDR3 amino acids: CASSTSGGKSAFF. The CDR3 DNA follows: TGTGCCAGCAGCACCTCGGGGGGGAAAAGCGCTTTCTTT.

The rearrangement links TRBV4-1 to TRBJ1-6; a weak D match, TRBD1 (5 bases). V was clipped by 2 bases and J by 11 bases, with 16 bases between them. Germline CDR1 and CDR2: MGHRA and YSYEKL. The CDR3 length is 15 residues. CDR3 in amino acids: CASSQIDSDSAPLHF. The CDR3 DNA sequence: TGCGCCAGCAGCCAAATAGACAGCGACTCGGCACCCCTCCACTTT.